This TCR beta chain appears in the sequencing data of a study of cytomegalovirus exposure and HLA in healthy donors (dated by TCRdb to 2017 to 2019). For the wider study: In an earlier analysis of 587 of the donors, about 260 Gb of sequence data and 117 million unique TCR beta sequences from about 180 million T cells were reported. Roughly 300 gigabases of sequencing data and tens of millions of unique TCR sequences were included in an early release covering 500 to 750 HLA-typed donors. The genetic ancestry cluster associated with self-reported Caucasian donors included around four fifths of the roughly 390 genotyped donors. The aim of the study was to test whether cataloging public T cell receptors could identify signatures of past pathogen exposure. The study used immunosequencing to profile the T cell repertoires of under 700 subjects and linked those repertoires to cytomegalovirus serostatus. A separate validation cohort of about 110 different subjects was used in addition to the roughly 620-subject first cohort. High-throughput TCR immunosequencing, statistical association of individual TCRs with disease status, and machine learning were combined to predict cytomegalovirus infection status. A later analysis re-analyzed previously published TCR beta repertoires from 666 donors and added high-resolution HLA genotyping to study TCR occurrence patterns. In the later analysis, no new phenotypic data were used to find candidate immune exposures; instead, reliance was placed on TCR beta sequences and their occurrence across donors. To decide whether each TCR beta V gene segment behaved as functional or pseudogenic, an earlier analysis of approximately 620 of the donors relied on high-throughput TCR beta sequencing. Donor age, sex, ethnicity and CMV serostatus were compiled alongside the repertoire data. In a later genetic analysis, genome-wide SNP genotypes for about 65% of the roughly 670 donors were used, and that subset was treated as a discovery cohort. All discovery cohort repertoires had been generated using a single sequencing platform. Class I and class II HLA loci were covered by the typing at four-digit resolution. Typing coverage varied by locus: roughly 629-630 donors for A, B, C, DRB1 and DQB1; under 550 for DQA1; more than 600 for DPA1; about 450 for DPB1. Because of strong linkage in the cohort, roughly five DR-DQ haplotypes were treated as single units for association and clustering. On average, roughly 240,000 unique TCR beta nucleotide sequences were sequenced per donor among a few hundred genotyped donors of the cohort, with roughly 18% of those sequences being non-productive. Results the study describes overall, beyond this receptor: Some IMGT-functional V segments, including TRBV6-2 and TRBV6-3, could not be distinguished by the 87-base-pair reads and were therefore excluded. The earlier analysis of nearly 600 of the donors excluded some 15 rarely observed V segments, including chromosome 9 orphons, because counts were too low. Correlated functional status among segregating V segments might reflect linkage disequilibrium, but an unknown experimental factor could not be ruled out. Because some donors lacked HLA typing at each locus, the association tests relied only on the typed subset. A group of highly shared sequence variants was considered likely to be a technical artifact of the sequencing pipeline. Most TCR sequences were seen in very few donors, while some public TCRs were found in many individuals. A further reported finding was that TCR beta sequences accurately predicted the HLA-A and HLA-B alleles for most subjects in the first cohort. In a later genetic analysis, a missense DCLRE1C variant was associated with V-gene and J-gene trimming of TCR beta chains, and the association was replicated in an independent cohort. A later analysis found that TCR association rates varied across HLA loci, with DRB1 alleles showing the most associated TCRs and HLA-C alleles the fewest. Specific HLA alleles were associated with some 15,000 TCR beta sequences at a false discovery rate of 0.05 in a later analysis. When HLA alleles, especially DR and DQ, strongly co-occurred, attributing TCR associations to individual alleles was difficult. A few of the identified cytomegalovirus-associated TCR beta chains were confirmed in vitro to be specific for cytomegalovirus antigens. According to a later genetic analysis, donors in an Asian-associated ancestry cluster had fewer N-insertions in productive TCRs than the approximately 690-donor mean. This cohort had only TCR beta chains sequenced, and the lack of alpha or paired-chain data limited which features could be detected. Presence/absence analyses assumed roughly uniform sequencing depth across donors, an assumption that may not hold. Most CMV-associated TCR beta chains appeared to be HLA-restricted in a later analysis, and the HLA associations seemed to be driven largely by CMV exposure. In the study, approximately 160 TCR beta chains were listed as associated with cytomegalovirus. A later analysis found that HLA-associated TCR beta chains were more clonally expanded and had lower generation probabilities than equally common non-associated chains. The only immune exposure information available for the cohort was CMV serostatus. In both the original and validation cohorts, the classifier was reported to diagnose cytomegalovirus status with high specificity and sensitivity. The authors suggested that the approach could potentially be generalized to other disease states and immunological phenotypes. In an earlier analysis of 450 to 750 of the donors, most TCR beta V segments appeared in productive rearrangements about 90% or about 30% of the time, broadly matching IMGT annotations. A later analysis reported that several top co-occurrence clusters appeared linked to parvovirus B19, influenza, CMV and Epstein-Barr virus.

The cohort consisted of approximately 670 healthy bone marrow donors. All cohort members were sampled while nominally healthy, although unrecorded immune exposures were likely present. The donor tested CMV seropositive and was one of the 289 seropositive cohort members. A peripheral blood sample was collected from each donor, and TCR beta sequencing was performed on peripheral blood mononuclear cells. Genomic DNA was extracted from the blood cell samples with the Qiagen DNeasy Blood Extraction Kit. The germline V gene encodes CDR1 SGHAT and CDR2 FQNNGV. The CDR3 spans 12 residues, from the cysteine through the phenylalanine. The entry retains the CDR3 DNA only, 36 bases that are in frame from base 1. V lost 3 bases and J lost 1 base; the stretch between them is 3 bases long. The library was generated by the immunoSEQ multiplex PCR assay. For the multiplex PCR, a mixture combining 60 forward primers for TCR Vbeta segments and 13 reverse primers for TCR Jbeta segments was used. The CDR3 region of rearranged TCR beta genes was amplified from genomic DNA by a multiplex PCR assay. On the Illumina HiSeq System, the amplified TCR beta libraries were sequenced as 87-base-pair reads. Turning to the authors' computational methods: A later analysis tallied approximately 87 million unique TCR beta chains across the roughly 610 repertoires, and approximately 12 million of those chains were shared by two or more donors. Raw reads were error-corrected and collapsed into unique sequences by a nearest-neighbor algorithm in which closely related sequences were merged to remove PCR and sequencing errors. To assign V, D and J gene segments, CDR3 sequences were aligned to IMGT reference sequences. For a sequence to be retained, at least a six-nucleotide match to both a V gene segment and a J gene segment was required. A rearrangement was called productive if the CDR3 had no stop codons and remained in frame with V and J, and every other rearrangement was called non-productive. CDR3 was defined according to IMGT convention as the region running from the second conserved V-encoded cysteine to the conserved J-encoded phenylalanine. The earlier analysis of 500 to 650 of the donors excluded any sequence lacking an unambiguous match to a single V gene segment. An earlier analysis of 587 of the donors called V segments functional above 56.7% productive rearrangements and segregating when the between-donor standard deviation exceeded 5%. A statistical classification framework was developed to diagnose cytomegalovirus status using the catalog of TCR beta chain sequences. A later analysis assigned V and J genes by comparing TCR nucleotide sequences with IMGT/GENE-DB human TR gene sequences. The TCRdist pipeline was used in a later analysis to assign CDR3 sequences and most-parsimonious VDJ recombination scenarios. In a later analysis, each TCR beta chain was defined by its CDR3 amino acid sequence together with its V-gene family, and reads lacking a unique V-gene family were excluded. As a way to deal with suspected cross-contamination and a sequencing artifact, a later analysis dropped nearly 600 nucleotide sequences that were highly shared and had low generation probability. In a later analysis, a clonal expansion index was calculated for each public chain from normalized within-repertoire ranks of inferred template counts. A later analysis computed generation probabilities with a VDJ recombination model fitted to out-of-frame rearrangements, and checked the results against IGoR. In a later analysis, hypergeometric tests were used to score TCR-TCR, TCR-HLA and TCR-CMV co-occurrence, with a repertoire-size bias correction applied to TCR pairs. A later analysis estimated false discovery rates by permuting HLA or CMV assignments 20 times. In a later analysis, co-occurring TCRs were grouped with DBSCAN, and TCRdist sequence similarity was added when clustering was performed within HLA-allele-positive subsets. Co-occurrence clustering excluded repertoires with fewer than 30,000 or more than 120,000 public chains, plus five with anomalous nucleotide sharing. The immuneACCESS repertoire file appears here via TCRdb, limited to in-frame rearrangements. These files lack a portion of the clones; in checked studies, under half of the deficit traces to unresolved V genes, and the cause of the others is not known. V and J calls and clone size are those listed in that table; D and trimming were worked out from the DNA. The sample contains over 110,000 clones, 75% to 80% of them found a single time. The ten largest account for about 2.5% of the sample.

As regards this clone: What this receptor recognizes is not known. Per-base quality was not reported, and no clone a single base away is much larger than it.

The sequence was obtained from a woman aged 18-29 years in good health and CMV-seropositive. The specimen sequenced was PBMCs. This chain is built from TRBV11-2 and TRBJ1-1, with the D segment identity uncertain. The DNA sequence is TGTGCCAGCAGCTTCAGGAACACTGAAGCTTTCTTT. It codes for CASSFRNTEAFF.